The clone carrying this T cell receptor beta chain has a handful of counts. The sample is drawn from a study of beta chain features in type 1 diabetes. Expressed TCRB transcripts were sequenced, since all the RNA that had been isolated was reverse transcribed. Naive, central memory and regulatory T cell samples yielded roughly 3.5 million reads on average. Profiling relied on immunoSEQ multiplex PCR, and the TCRdb table lists in-frame clones only, not all of them. The table shows 300,000 to 350,000 clones, with around 20% occurring only once. The TCR originated in a woman aged 18-29 years in good health. Sequenced sample: naive CD4+ T cells from blood.

This chain's CDR3 is CASSRQEASSVGYTF. In nucleotides, the CDR3 is TGCGCCAGCAGCCGCCAGGAGGCCTCGTCGGTTGGCTACACCTTC. V is TRBV4-1 and J is TRBJ1-2; the D is unclear. This CDR3 has 15 amino acids. CDR1 MGHRA and CDR2 YSYEKL come from the germline V gene. Trimming removed 4 bases at V and 7 bases at J, with 19 bases between.